Listed below are T cell receptor beta chains from one sample, sequenced in a study of Ad26.COV2.S vaccination and SARS-CoV-2 variants. Here immunoSEQ multiplex PCR was the method, and the copy in TCRdb shows in-frame clones only, minus some. Of around 400,000 clones detected, around nine tenths appear once; the ten largest clones hold 1.9%. This material consisted of peripheral blood, taken in a trial of Ad26.COV2.S vaccine versus placebo. These receptors were collected from a person aged 18-60 years who received the Ad26.COV2.S COVID-19 vaccine or a placebo. CDR3s include the opening cysteine and the closing phenylalanine or tryptophan. D genes are given only for firm matches. Clone size is not always given. Where it is, it says once, few, many or a class for expanded clones.

clone_size j_call v_call d_call cdr3_nt cdr3_aa
NA TRBJ2-2 TRBV19 NA TGTGCCAGTAGTATACGGGCCGGCACCGGGGAGCTGTTTTTT CASSIRAGTGELFF
NA TRBJ2-7 TRBV2 TRBD2 TGTGCCAGCAGGTTGGGGACTAGCGGGAGCTACGAGCAGTACTTC CASRLGTSGSYEQYF
NA TRBJ1-6 TRBV7-9 NA TGTGCCAGCAGCTTAGTAGAGGGAGGATCACCCCTCCACTTT CASSLVEGGSPLHF
NA TRBJ1-1 TRBV7-2 TRBD1 TGTGCCAGCAGCTTAACCCTGGGGAGGGGGCTGAACACTGAAGCTTTCTTT CASSLTLGRGLNTEAFF
NA TRBJ2-3 TRBV9 NA TGTGCCAGCAGCGTAGAAGATAGTTTGGACGCTACGCAGTATTTT CASSVEDSLDATQYF
NA TRBJ2-3 TRBV6-6 NA TGTGCCACTGGGCGAACTGTAAGCACAGATACGCAGTATTTT CATGRTVSTDTQYF
once TRBJ2-1 TRBV10-3 TRBD2 TGTGCCATCAGTGAGCGGGAGGGCCTCAACAATGAGCAGTTCTTC CAISEREGLNNEQFF
NA TRBJ2-2 TRBV5-1 NA TGCGCCAGCAGCTTGGCAGGGAACACCGGGGAGCTGTTTTTT CASSLAGNTGELFF
NA TRBJ2-1 TRBV19 TRBD2 TGTGCCAGGAGGCGGGAGATCACCTTCAATGAGCAGTTCTTC CARRREITFNEQFF
NA TRBJ1-1 TRBV6-5 TRBD1 TGTGCCAGCAGGGGGACAGGGGCGGTCACTGAAGCTTTCTTT CASRGTGAVTEAFF
NA TRBJ1-2 TRBV18 TRBD1 TGTGCCAGCTCAATTAACAGGGGGGAAGTAGTCGGCTACACCTTC CASSINRGEVVGYTF
NA TRBJ2-3 TRBV7-8 NA TGTGCCAGCAGCTTAGAGGCAGGGGAGGATACGCAGTATTTT CASSLEAGEDTQYF
NA TRBJ2-4 TRBV6-5 NA TGTGCCAGCAGTTACGGGGGCTTAGCCAAAAACATTCAGTACTTC CASSYGGLAKNIQYF
NA TRBJ1-3 TRBV15 NA TGTGCCACCAGCACCCCTTCTCTCGGAAACACCATATATTTT CATSTPSLGNTIYF
NA TRBJ2-1 TRBV24-1 NA TGTGCCACCAGGAGGGCAGGGGAAAACAATGAGCAGTTCTTC CATRRAGENNEQFF
NA TRBJ2-5 TRBV28 NA TGTGCCAGCAGTTTAAGGTCTACTAGTGGGGAGACCCAGTACTTC CASSLRSTSGETQYF
NA TRBJ2-5 TRBV28 NA TGTGCCAGCAGTTTGTGGCGGGAGACCCAGTACTTC CASSLWRETQYF
NA TRBJ1-5 TRBV3-1/TRBV3-2 NA TGTGCCAGCAGCCCCCGCGGTCCCGAAAGCAATCAGCCCCAGCATTTT CASSPRGPESNQPQHF
NA TRBJ2-5 TRBV3-1/TRBV3-2 NA TGTGCCAGCAGCCATCCCCCTCCGGCGGAGACCCAGTACTTC CASSHPPPAETQYF
NA TRBJ2-5 TRBV5-6 TRBD1 TGTGCCGGATCGACAGGGAGTGAGACCCAGTACTTC CAGSTGSETQYF
NA TRBJ1-2 TRBV6-5 NA TGTGCCAGCAGCACCGAGATGGGGGTTAGTGGCTACACCTTC CASSTEMGVSGYTF
NA TRBJ2-7 TRBV7-9 NA TGTGCCAGCAGCCTCGGCCGCTACGAGCAGTACTTC CASSLGRYEQYF
NA TRBJ2-1 TRBV24-1 NA TGTGCCAGCGCAGGGCGGGGTGGTGAGCAGTTCTTC CASAGRGGEQFF
NA TRBJ2-7 TRBV2 TRBD1 TGTGCCAGTTTGGACAGGAACTACGAGCAGTACTTC CASLDRNYEQYF
NA TRBJ1-5 TRBV28 TRBD1 TGTGCCAGCAGCATCCCCGGGACAGGCGGCCAGCCCCAGCATTTT CASSIPGTGGQPQHF
NA TRBJ2-7 TRBV3-1/TRBV3-2 NA TGTGCCACCAGAGACTATTCTAACGAGCAGTACTTC CATRDYSNEQYF
NA TRBJ2-7 TRBV15 NA TGTGCCACCAGCAGAGGTCGGGGGAAGGCCTACGAGCAGTACTTC CATSRGRGKAYEQYF
NA TRBJ1-2 TRBV15 NA TGTGCCACCAGCAGAGACAAGGGTCCGTACGGCTACACCTTC CATSRDKGPYGYTF
NA TRBJ2-5 TRBV6-1 NA TGTGCCAGCAGTGAATCGGGCAGGTTTTACCAAGAGACCCAGTACTTC CASSESGRFYQETQYF
NA TRBJ2-6 TRBV5-1 TRBD2 TGCGCCAGCAGCCGGGGGGAATCCTCTGGGGCCAACGTCCTGACTTTC CASSRGESSGANVLTF
once TRBJ1-1 TRBV10-3 NA TGTGCCATCAGTGAGTCGTTTTTGCCGACGAGCACTGAAGCTTTCTTT CAISESFLPTSTEAFF
NA TRBJ1-2 TRBV6-5 TRBD1 TGTGCCAGCAAGTCGGGACAGATCTACACCTTC CASKSGQIYTF
NA TRBJ2-7 TRBV28 NA TGTGCCAGCAAGGACTCCTACTCCTACGAGCAGTACTTC CASKDSYSYEQYF
NA TRBJ1-6 TRBV7-2 NA TGTGCCAGCAGCTTTTGGACGAATGACTCACCCCTCCACTTT CASSFWTNDSPLHF
NA TRBJ1-4 TRBV7-8 NA TGTGCCAGCAGCTTTCGACAGGACCCTAATGAAAAACTGTTTTTT CASSFRQDPNEKLFF
once TRBJ2-1 TRBV7-6 NA TGTGCCAGCAGCTTAAGGCGGAGCTCCTACAATGAGCAGTTCTTC CASSLRRSSYNEQFF
NA TRBJ2-3 TRBV28 NA TGTGCCAGCAGTTCAAGGAGAGGGGCAGATACGCAGTATTTT CASSSRRGADTQYF
NA TRBJ2-1 TRBV5-1 NA TGCGCCAGCAGCTTGGTCGCGGGGGCGAGCTACAATGAGCAGTTCTTC CASSLVAGASYNEQFF
NA TRBJ2-1 TRBV3-1/TRBV3-2 NA TGTGCCAGCAGCCAAGGGAAAGAAACTTGCTACAATGAGCAGTTCTTC CASSQGKETCYNEQFF
NA TRBJ2-5 TRBV3-1/TRBV3-2 TRBD2 TGTGCCAGCAGCCAAGGGTTAGCGGGACGTTCGGGGACCCAGTACTTC CASSQGLAGRSGTQYF
NA TRBJ2-7 TRBV5-4 TRBD2 TGTGCCAGCAGCCGACCCGCCGGGACTAGCGGCTACGAGCAGTACTTC CASSRPAGTSGYEQYF
NA TRBJ1-6 TRBV3-1/TRBV3-2 NA TGTGCCAGCACCCTCGGACAGATTAATTCACCCCTCCACTTT CASTLGQINSPLHF
NA TRBJ1-4 TRBV5-1 NA TGCGCCAGCAGCTTGTGGGGGGAAGAAAAACTGTTTTTT CASSLWGEEKLFF
few TRBJ2-5 TRBV5-5 TRBD2 TGTGCCAGCAGCTTGTTTTGGACTAGCGGGCTTCAAGAGACCCAGTACTTC CASSLFWTSGLQETQYF
NA TRBJ1-5 TRBV19 TRBD1 TGTGCCACCGGACAGGGTTGGAATCAGCCCCAGCATTTT CATGQGWNQPQHF
NA TRBJ2-7 TRBV14 NA TGTGCCAGCAGCCAAGGTGACAGTCCCTCCTACGAGCAGTACTTC CASSQGDSPSYEQYF
few TRBJ1-6 TRBV27 NA TGTGCCAGCAGTCCGAACTCCGCGTTTAATTCACCCCTCCACTTT CASSPNSAFNSPLHF
NA TRBJ1-1 TRBV30 NA TGTGCCTGGAGCGACGGCAGAATCATGAACACTGAAGCTTTCTTT CAWSDGRIMNTEAFF
NA TRBJ2-7 TRBV2 NA TGTGCCAGCAGTGATATGGGGCGAAGCTCCTACGAGCAGTACTTC CASSDMGRSSYEQYF
NA TRBJ2-5 TRBV7-9 TRBD2 TGTGCCAGCAGCATAGGGACTAGCGGGAGGGAAGAGACCCAGTACTTC CASSIGTSGREETQYF
NA TRBJ2-2 TRBV7-5 NA TGTGTCAGAAGCAGGACTAGCGGGTACCCCGATGGGGCCGGGGAGCTGTTTTTT CVRSRTSGYPDGAGELFF
NA TRBJ1-6 TRBV9 TRBD1 TGTGCCAGCAGCGAGGTGGACAGGGCATTATCACCCCTCCACTTT CASSEVDRALSPLHF
NA TRBJ1-5 TRBV12-3/TRBV12-4 NA TGTGCCAGCAGTTTAGTCAATCAGCCCCAGCATTTT CASSLVNQPQHF
NA TRBJ2-1 TRBV6-5 TRBD1 TGTGCCAGCAGTTATTCCGCAGGGGGCCATTACAATGAGCAGTTCTTC CASSYSAGGHYNEQFF